The sequence of this T cell receptor (beta chain) was determined in a study of blood T cell repertoires in COVID-19 (dated by TCRdb to about 2020). Background on the whole study: Collaborator samples came from the United States, Italy and Spain and covered acute and convalescent phases of COVID-19. The dataset comprised deeply sampled blood TCRbeta repertoires from subjects exposed to, actively infected with, or recovered from COVID-19. HLA class I and class II types, where available, came from metadata supplied by the sample provider rather than from assay-based typing. The material from the prospective study consisted of cDNA or gDNA derived from T cells, B-cell-depleted T cells, or PBMCs. The repertoires were made available in a free public database intended to serve as a resource for research on the immune response to SARS-CoV-2. Nearly every sample came with metadata listing a de-identified subject ID, COVID-19 status, age in years and sex. Samples came from the ongoing ImmuneRACE study (first 160 participants) plus 1,254 subjects from 6 global collaborators. Broad study findings and their caveats: The amount of clinical and demographic metadata varied by source and participant and was provided uncurated.

TCRbeta CDR3 regions were amplified from genomic DNA using the immunoSEQ Assay, a bias-controlled multiplex PCR. The authors processed their data as follows. The number of nucleated cells in each sample was estimated by amplification of reference gene primers within the assay. To quantify the absolute abundance of each unique TCRbeta CDR3 rearrangement, sequence reads were collapsed and filtered. For each sample, productive Simpson clonality was calculated as the square root of Simpson's diversity index over productive rearrangements. TCRdb re-hosts the immuneACCESS table, in-frame sequences only. Its copies lack some clones; in the studies checked, an unresolved V gene accounts for under half of them, and the cause for the rest is not known. For V, J and clone size, that table is used; D and trimming come from the DNA. In this sample the table shows approximately 270,000 clones, roughly 84% of which occur a single time. The top ten clones comprise more than 15% of the sample.

Of note for this clone: This receptor's antigen is unknown. Per-base qualities were not stored, and no clone one base away is much larger.

In Seattle, one collaborating source enrolled patients while the infection was active and tracked those patients longitudinally over the course of disease. Whole blood was collected in K2EDTA tubes by collaborating institutions according to the institutions' own protocols. For TCRbeta analysis, collaborators shipped samples in one of three forms: frozen whole blood, isolated PBMCs, or DNA extracted from either of those sample types. The CDR3 spans 16 residues, from the cysteine through the phenylalanine. Just CDR3 DNA is preserved here, 48 bases in frame from base 1. The junction shows trimming of 1 base on V and 4 bases on J, plus 14 bases between the germline ends. The germline V gene encodes CDR1 SGHVS and CDR2 FQNEAQ.

The sequence is built from TRBV7-8 and TRBJ2-1, with TRBD1 perhaps the D gene, on 5 matching bases. The sequence came from a person between 65 and 79 years old with COVID-19, enrolled during active disease. The specimen was peripheral blood. The nucleotides read TGTGCCAGCAGCTTAGGAGCAGGGATTTTATACAATGAGCAGTTCTTC. Translated, it gives CASSLGAGILYNEQFF. With the rest looked up from the reference TRBV7-8 and TRBJ2-1 genes rather than sequenced, the full variable domain is GAGVSQSPRYKVAKRGQDVALRCDPISGHVSLFWYQQALGQGPEFLTYFQNEAQLDKSGLPSDRFFAERPEGSVSTLKIQRTQQEDSAVYLCASSLGAGILYNEQFFGPGTRLTVL.